This is a list of T cell receptor beta chains from one sample in a study of blood T cells in healthy people across ages. TCRdb recomputed calls from the 5' RACE reads with MiXCR, one row per CDR3 protein. The sample has approximately 800,000 distinct CDR3 sequences; 58% are singletons. What was sequenced was blood. Receptors were obtained from a man aged 25 to 45 in good health. CDR3s include the opening cysteine and the closing phenylalanine or tryptophan. The order of the fields is clone size, J gene, V gene, D gene, CDR3 protein, CDR3 DNA. D genes are given only for firm matches. Size is omitted from some rows. Given values are once, few, many or a class for expanded clones.

NA TRBJ2-3 TRBV20-1 TRBD1 CSAPLTGAADTQYF TGCAGTGCTCCCCTGACAGGGGCAGCAGATACGCAGTATTTT
NA TRBJ2-7 TRBV28 NA CASTLTTEGDEQYF TGTGCCAGCACCCTCACGACCGAGGGGGACGAGCAGTACTTC
NA TRBJ2-3 TRBV4-3 NA CASSLNSGTSTDTQYF TGCGCCAGCAGCCTAAATAGCGGAACTAGCACAGATACGCAGTATTTT
NA TRBJ2-7 TRBV10-3 NA CAISAEPLALEQYF TGTGCCATCAGTGCAGAACCACTAGCACTCGAGCAGTACTTC
few TRBJ2-4 TRBV7-9 TRBD2 CASSPLSGENIQYF TGTGCCAGCAGTCCACTTAGCGGGGAAAACATTCAGTACTTC
NA TRBJ2-2 TRBV20-1 NA CSARPHAGELFF TGCAGTGCTCGACCTCACGCCGGGGAGCTGTTTTTT
NA TRBJ1-2 TRBV3-1 NA CASSQDPKYDGYTF TGTGCCAGCAGCCAAGACCCCAAGTACGATGGCTACACCTTC
NA TRBJ2-1 TRBV27 NA CASGGRRTYNEQFF TGTGCCAGCGGTGGGAGGCGTACCTACAATGAGCAGTTCTTC
NA TRBJ2-7 TRBV7-8 TRBD1 CASSLARSGDRTVEQYF TGTGCCAGCAGCTTAGCGCGGTCCGGGGACAGGACCGTCGAGCAGTACTTC
NA TRBJ1-1 TRBV4-2 TRBD1 CASSHRGNMNTEAFF TGTGCCAGCAGCCACAGGGGGAACATGAACACTGAAGCTTTCTTT
NA TRBJ2-4 TRBV29-1 NA CSVVEAQNIQYF TGCAGCGTTGTAGAAGCCCAAAACATTCAGTACTTC
NA TRBJ2-7 TRBV11-2 NA CASSENRVKYEQYF TGTGCCAGCAGCGAAAACAGAGTAAAATACGAGCAGTACTTC
NA TRBJ2-3 TRBV12-3/TRBV12-4 NA CAGSYLTATDTQYF TGTGCCGGCAGTTATCTGACAGCCACAGATACGCAGTATTTT
NA TRBJ2-5 TRBV20-1 NA CSASSDSQETQYF TGCAGTGCTAGCTCGGACTCCCAAGAGACCCAGTACTTC
few TRBJ2-7 TRBV10-3 TRBD1 CAISPGQGDEQYF TGTGCCATCAGCCCGGGACAGGGAGACGAGCAGTACTTC
once TRBJ1-5 TRBV19 TRBD1 CASSRNEQGAGAQPQHF TGTGCCAGTAGTAGAAATGAACAGGGGGCCGGGGCTCAGCCCCAGCATTTT
few TRBJ2-3 TRBV29-1 NA CSVKPLTSYSDTQYF TGCAGCGTTAAGCCATTGACTAGTTACTCAGATACGCAGTATTTT
few TRBJ2-4 TRBV21-1 NA CASSPRYIQYF TGTGCCAGCAGCCCAAGGTACATTCAGTACTTC
few TRBJ2-5 TRBV20-1 NA CSASGGTAPSMEQYF TGCAGTGCTAGTGGGGGGACAGCGCCGAGCATGGAGCAGTACTTC
NA TRBJ2-7 TRBV29-1 NA CSVEAGQGVGEQYF TGCAGCGTTGAAGCCGGGCAGGGCGTGGGCGAGCAGTACTTC